This record concerns one T cell receptor (beta chain) sequence. Original handling: Amplified reference gene primers provided the basis for estimating nucleated cell counts. Assay: immunoSEQ multiplex PCR; the TCRdb copy retains only in-frame clones and omits some. The DNA was the basis for D and trimming; V, J and clone size are from that table. The table lists about 83,000 clones, about nine tenths of them singletons. The record originates from a study of blood T cell repertoires in COVID-19. The wider study: Samples came from the United States, Italy and Spain, spanning acute and convalescent COVID-19. T cells, B-cell-depleted T cells, or PBMCs supplied cDNA or gDNA.

Germline V gene lookup returns CDR1 LNHDA and CDR2 SQIVND (reference sequence). V was pared by 7 bases and J by 5 bases, with 20 bases between. The CDR3 loop spans 16 amino acids. The chain employs TRBV19 and TRBJ2-2; D perhaps matches TRBD2 (6 bases). This sequence originates from a woman in her 50s with active or convalescent COVID-19. Source material: peripheral blood. CDR3 region: CASNLGVGAGTGELFF. CDR3 DNA: TGTGCCAGTAATCTCGGGGTCGGGGCGGGAACCGGGGAGCTGTTTTTT.